The entry that follows covers one T cell receptor (beta chain) sequence. The assay was immunoSEQ multiplex PCR, and TCRdb's table has in-frame clones only and misses some. The table shows approximately 190,000 clones, with roughly 90% occurring only once. The entry originates in a study of blood T cell repertoires in COVID-19. Overall study context: The United States, Italy and Spain supplied acute and convalescent COVID-19 samples. T cells, B-cell-depleted T cells, or PBMCs provided the cDNA or gDNA that served as material.

This receptor was identified in a man aged 50-59 years with acute or convalescent COVID-19. Sequencing was performed on peripheral blood.

The CDR3 DNA follows: TGTGCCAGCAGCCCCCTCCATTCCCGGCAAGAGACCCAGTACTTC. This encodes CASSPLHSRQETQYF. J is TRBJ2-5 and V is TRBV6-5, with no clear D. Trimming took off 6 bases at V and 2 bases at J, with 16 bases between the two ends. The germline V gene has CDR1 MNHEY and CDR2 SVGAGI. This CDR3 contains 15 residues.